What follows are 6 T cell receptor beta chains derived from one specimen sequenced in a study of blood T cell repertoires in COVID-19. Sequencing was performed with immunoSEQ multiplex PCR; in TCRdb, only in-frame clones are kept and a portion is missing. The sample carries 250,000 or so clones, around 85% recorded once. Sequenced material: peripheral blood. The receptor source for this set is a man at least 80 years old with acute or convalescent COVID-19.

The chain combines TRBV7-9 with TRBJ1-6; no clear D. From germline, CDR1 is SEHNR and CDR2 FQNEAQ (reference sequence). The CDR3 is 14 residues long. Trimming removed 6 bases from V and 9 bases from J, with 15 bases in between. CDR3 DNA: TGTGCCAGCAGTCCCTGGGCGGGGTTTTCACCCCTCCACTTT. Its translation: CASSPWAGFSPLHF.

CDR3 nucleotide sequence: TGTGCCAGCAGCTTCGGGATAAGCCCCCTTTATACCAATCAGCCCCAGCATTTT. Its protein is CASSFGISPLYTNQPQHF. The V and J genes are TRBV7-8 and TRBJ1-5; D remains unclear. Germline V lookup: CDR1 SGHVS, CDR2 FQNEAQ. The CDR3 covers 18 residues. The ends were cut back, 3 bases at V and 3 bases at J, with 21 bases in the middle.

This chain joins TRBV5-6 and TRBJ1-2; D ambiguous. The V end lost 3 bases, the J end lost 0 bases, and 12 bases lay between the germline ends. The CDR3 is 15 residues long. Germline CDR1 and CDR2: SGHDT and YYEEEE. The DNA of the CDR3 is TGTGCCAGCAGCTCCTGGGCCCGGCCTAACTATGGCTACACCTTC. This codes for CASSSWARPNYGYTF.

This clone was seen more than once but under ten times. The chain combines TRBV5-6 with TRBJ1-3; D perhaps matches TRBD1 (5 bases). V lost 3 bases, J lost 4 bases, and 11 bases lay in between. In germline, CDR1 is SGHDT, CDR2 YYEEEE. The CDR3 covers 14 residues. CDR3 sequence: CASSSRVGGNTIYF. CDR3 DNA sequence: TGTGCCAGCAGCTCCAGGGTTGGCGGAAACACCATATATTTT.

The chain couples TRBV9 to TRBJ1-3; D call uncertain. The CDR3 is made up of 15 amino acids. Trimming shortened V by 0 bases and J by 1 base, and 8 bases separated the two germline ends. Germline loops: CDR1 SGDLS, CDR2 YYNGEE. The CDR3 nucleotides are TGTGCCAGCAGCGTAGGAGGTATATCTGGAAACACCATATATTTT. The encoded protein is CASSVGGISGNTIYF.

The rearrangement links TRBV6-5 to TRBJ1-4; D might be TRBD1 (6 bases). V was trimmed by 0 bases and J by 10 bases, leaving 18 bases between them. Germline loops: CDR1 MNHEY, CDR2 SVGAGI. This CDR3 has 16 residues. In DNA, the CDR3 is TGTGCCAGCAGTTACTCGAGTAGCCAGGGGAGGGGAAAACTGTTTTTT. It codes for CASSYSSSQGRGKLFF.